This TCR beta chain derives from a study of control samples from healthy donors and cancer patients. The ends lost 5 bases at V and 0 bases at J; junction bases unmatched: 6. This CDR3 is 16 amino acids long. Per germline, CDR1 KGHDR and CDR2 SFDVKD. TCRdb's copy holds only in-frame clones and misses some; the assay was immunoSEQ multiplex PCR. The sample lists around 120,000 clones, 87% occurring once. Only one count was recorded for this clone. The TCR comes from a man aged 40-50 years in good health. V is TRBV24-1 and J is TRBJ1-5, with 7 nucleotides matching TRBD1. Sequencing was carried out using blood. CDR3 amino acids: CATSASGTVSNQPQHF. The CDR3 DNA is TGTGCCACCAGTGCCTCCGGGACAGTTAGCAATCAGCCCCAGCATTTT.